The present T cell receptor beta chain was sequenced within a study of control samples from healthy donors and cancer patients. Sequencing used immunoSEQ multiplex PCR; TCRdb keeps in-frame clones, though not all of them. The sample has around 80,000 clones, about 88% seen once. From germline, CDR1 is SGHTA and CDR2 FQGNSA. Trimming removed 2 bases at V and 2 bases at J, with 10 bases between. The CDR3 extends over 14 amino acids. The receptor was isolated from a woman aged 45-65 years in good health. The V gene is TRBV7-2, the J gene TRBJ2-7; D is possibly TRBD1 (5 bases). The source material was blood. Written as DNA, the CDR3 is TGTGCCAGCAGCTTACAGGGTTTCGCCTACGAGCAGTACTTC. This encodes CASSLQGFAYEQYF. The complete variable domain, with remaining parts taken from reference TRBV7-2 and TRBJ2-7, reads GAGVSQSPSNKVTEKGKDVELRCDPISGHTALYWYRQSLGQGLEFLIYFQGNSAPDKSGLPSDRFSAERTGGSVSTLTIQRTQQEDSAVYLCASSLQGFAYEQYFGPGTRLTVT.